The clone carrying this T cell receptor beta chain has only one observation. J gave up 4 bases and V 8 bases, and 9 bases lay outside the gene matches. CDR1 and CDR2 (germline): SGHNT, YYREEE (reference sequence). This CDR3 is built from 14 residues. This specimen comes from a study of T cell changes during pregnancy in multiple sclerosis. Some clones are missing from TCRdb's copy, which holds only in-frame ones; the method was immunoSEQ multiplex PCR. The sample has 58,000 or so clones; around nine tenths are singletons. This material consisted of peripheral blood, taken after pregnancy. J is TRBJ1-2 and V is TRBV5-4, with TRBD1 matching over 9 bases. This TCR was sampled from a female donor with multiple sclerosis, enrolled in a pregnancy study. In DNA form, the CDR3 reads TGTGCCAGTGCCGGGACAGGGTATGCCTATGGCTACACCTTC. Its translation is CASAGTGYAYGYTF.